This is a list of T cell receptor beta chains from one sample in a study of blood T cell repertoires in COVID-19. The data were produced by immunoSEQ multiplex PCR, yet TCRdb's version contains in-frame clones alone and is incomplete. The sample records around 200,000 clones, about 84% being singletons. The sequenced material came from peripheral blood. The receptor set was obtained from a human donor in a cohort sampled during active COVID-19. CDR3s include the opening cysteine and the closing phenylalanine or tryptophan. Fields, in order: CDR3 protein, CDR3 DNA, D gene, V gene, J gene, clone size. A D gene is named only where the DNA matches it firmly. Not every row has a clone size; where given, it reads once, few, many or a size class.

CDR3: CATRREGAQYF
DNA: TGTGCCACCCGGAGGGAGGGGGCCCAGTACTTC
D: .
V: TRBV19
J: TRBJ2-5
size: .

CDR3: CASSEQGPPNTGELFF
DNA: TGCGCCAGCAGTGAACAGGGCCCCCCGAACACCGGGGAGCTGTTTTTT
D: .
V: TRBV10-2
J: TRBJ2-2
size: .

CDR3: CASSESTPSNTEAFF
DNA: TGTGCCAGCAGTGAATCCACACCATCGAACACTGAAGCTTTCTTT
D: .
V: TRBV2
J: TRBJ1-1
size: .

CDR3: CASSPPFDRVEEKLFF
DNA: TGTGCCAGCTCACCACCTTTCGACAGGGTGGAAGAAAAACTGTTTTTT
D: TRBD1
V: TRBV18
J: TRBJ1-4
size: .

CDR3: CASTVRQTQPYEQYF
DNA: TGTGCCAGCACCGTGAGGCAGACTCAACCCTACGAGCAGTACTTC
D: .
V: TRBV2
J: TRBJ2-7
size: .

CDR3: CASSLGSGRHTEAFF
DNA: TGCGCCAGCAGCCTCGGTTCGGGGAGGCACACTGAAGCTTTCTTT
D: .
V: TRBV5-1
J: TRBJ1-1
size: once

CDR3: CASSPITDTQYF
DNA: TGTGCCAGCTCACCAATAACAGATACGCAGTATTTT
D: .
V: TRBV18
J: TRBJ2-3
size: .

CDR3: CAISEPEGGTYNEQFF
DNA: TGTGCCATCAGTGAGCCAGAGGGGGGGACCTACAATGAGCAGTTCTTC
D: .
V: TRBV10-3
J: TRBJ2-1
size: .

CDR3: CASSQDLVNTEAFF
DNA: TGTGCCAGCAGCCAAGATCTCGTGAACACTGAAGCTTTCTTT
D: .
V: TRBV14
J: TRBJ1-1
size: .

CDR3: CASKVGQGNSPLHF
DNA: TGTGCCAGCAAAGTTGGACAGGGTAATTCACCCCTCCACTTT
D: TRBD1
V: TRBV19
J: TRBJ1-6
size: .

CDR3: CASSVAPGDFGQFF
DNA: TGTGCCAGCAGCGTAGCTCCCGGGGACTTTGGACAGTTCTTC
D: .
V: TRBV9
J: TRBJ2-1
size: .

CDR3: CASRPPELRNNEQFF
DNA: TGTGCCAGCAGGCCCCCAGAGCTGCGGAACAATGAGCAGTTCTTC
D: .
V: TRBV6-6
J: TRBJ2-1
size: .

CDR3: CASSEGWNQPQHF
DNA: TGTGCCAGCAGCGAGGGCTGGAATCAGCCCCAGCATTTT
D: .
V: TRBV7-2
J: TRBJ1-5
size: .

CDR3: CASSRQGRGYGYTF
DNA: TGTGCCAGCAGTAGACAGGGCCGCGGGTATGGCTACACCTTC
D: TRBD1
V: TRBV2
J: TRBJ1-2
size: .

CDR3: CASSEGPSGEGNEQFF
DNA: TGTGCCAGCAGTGAGGGGCCTAGCGGGGAGGGGAATGAGCAGTTCTTC
D: TRBD2
V: TRBV25-1
J: TRBJ2-1
size: .

CDR3: CATIGLARGEQFF
DNA: TGTGCCACCATCGGACTAGCGAGGGGTGAGCAGTTCTTC
D: TRBD2
V: TRBV2
J: TRBJ2-1
size: .

CDR3: CAWKSGGGLGYTF
DNA: TGTGCCTGGAAGTCCGGCGGAGGGTTGGGCTACACCTTC
D: .
V: TRBV30
J: TRBJ1-2
size: .

CDR3: CASSLGESGTEAFF
DNA: TGTGCCAGCAGCTTGGGAGAATCCGGGACTGAAGCTTTCTTT
D: .
V: TRBV5-8
J: TRBJ1-1
size: .

CDR3: CARPTEGLAGTAGELFF
DNA: TGCGCCAGACCAACGGAGGGACTAGCGGGGACGGCCGGGGAGCTGTTTTTT
D: TRBD2
V: TRBV10-2
J: TRBJ2-2
size: .

CDR3: CASSSGVFSEQYF
DNA: TGTGCCAGTAGTAGCGGGGTCTTCTCCGAGCAGTACTTC
D: .
V: TRBV19
J: TRBJ2-7
size: .

CDR3: CASSLKAGGESVGNTIYF
DNA: TGCGCCAGCAGCTTGAAGGCAGGGGGCGAATCCGTCGGAAACACCATATATTTT
D: TRBD1
V: TRBV5-1
J: TRBJ1-3
size: once

CDR3: CASSPEDRVHEQFF
DNA: TGTGCCAGCTCACCAGAAGACAGGGTTCATGAGCAGTTCTTC
D: TRBD1
V: TRBV18
J: TRBJ2-1
size: .

CDR3: CASSPRGYNEQFF
DNA: TGTGCCAGCAGCCCCCGGGGCTACAATGAGCAGTTCTTC
D: .
V: TRBV7-3
J: TRBJ2-1
size: few

CDR3: CASSQETPGIAGNEKLFF
DNA: TGTGCCAGCAGCCAAGAAACCCCCGGAATAGCTGGTAATGAAAAACTGTTTTTT
D: .
V: TRBV3-1/TRBV3-2
J: TRBJ1-4
size: .

CDR3: CASSPQGANIQYF
DNA: TGTGCCAGCTCACCACAGGGGGCGAACATTCAGTACTTC
D: TRBD1
V: TRBV18
J: TRBJ2-4
size: .

CDR3: CASRSRDREDNEQFF
DNA: TGTGCCAGCAGATCCCGGGATCGAGAGGACAATGAGCAGTTCTTC
D: .
V: TRBV5-4
J: TRBJ2-1
size: .

CDR3: CAWSVRGAQTQYF
DNA: TGTGCCTGGAGTGTACGCGGGGCGCAGACCCAGTACTTC
D: .
V: TRBV30
J: TRBJ2-5
size: few

CDR3: CASSTGGANNEQFF
DNA: TGTGCCAGTAGTACGGGGGGGGCCAACAATGAGCAGTTCTTC
D: TRBD2
V: TRBV19
J: TRBJ2-1
size: .

CDR3: CASSPDRGQTEAFF
DNA: TGCGCCAGCAGCCCCGACAGGGGGCAAACTGAAGCTTTCTTT
D: TRBD1
V: TRBV4-1
J: TRBJ1-1
size: .

CDR3: CASSSPAGGQETQYF
DNA: TGTGCCAGCAGCTCGCCTGCGGGGGGCCAAGAGACCCAGTACTTC
D: TRBD2
V: TRBV7-2
J: TRBJ2-5
size: .

CDR3: CASSLDLGTDIYNEQFF
DNA: TGTGCCAGCAGCTTAGATCTCGGGACAGATATTTACAATGAGCAGTTCTTC
D: TRBD1
V: TRBV7-9
J: TRBJ2-1
size: .

CDR3: CASSQGTGGTEAFF
DNA: TGTGCCAGCAGCCAAGGGACAGGGGGGACTGAAGCTTTCTTT
D: TRBD1
V: TRBV3-1/TRBV3-2
J: TRBJ1-1
size: .

CDR3: CGTGPGAEAFF
DNA: TGCGGGACAGGGCCAGGGGCTGAAGCTTTCTTT
D: TRBD1
V: TRBV20-1
J: TRBJ1-1
size: .

CDR3: CASSFAVGVSYEQYF
DNA: TGCGCCAGCAGCTTCGCAGTCGGGGTCTCCTACGAGCAGTACTTC
D: .
V: TRBV5-1
J: TRBJ2-7
size: once

CDR3: CASSLNARNTEAFF
DNA: TGTGCCAGCAGCTTAAATGCGCGTAACACTGAAGCTTTCTTT
D: .
V: TRBV7-9
J: TRBJ1-1
size: once

CDR3: CASRDRQGVTEAFF
DNA: TGTGCCAGCAGAGACCGACAGGGGGTTACTGAAGCTTTCTTT
D: TRBD1
V: TRBV6-5
J: TRBJ1-1
size: .

CDR3: CASSYSRGRTAGGPQETQYF
DNA: TGTGCCAGCAGTTACTCGAGGGGTCGCACGGCGGGGGGGCCCCAAGAGACCCAGTACTTC
D: TRBD2
V: TRBV6-2/TRBV6-3
J: TRBJ2-5
size: .

CDR3: CASSQDLGGIRGTGELFF
DNA: TGTGCCAGCAGCCAAGATCTGGGAGGGATCAGGGGTACCGGGGAGCTGTTTTTT
D: .
V: TRBV14
J: TRBJ2-2
size: .

CDR3: CASSQGEVNPEKLFF
DNA: TGCGCCAGCAGCCAAGGGGAGGTTAACCCTGAAAAACTGTTTTTT
D: .
V: TRBV4-1
J: TRBJ1-4
size: .

CDR3: CASSPSGLRNEQFF
DNA: TGTGCCAGCTCACCAAGCGGGTTAAGGAATGAGCAGTTCTTC
D: .
V: TRBV18
J: TRBJ2-1
size: .

CDR3: CASSYGGQRTEAFF
DNA: TGTGCCAGCAGTTACGGGGGACAGCGGACGGAAGCTTTCTTT
D: TRBD1
V: TRBV6-6
J: TRBJ1-1
size: .

CDR3: CASSQVRDRPYEQYF
DNA: TGTGCCAGCAGCCAAGTCCGGGACAGACCCTACGAGCAGTACTTC
D: TRBD1
V: TRBV4-2
J: TRBJ2-7
size: few

CDR3: CASSIRQNSPLHF
DNA: TGTGCCAGTAGTATTCGACAGAATTCACCCCTCCACTTT
D: .
V: TRBV19
J: TRBJ1-6
size: .

CDR3: CASSIGTENTEAFF
DNA: TGTGCCAGTAGTATAGGGACAGAGAACACTGAAGCTTTCTTT
D: .
V: TRBV19
J: TRBJ1-1
size: .

CDR3: CASSARQGSEKLFF
DNA: TGTGCCAGTAGCGCCCGACAGGGGAGTGAAAAACTGTTTTTT
D: TRBD1
V: TRBV19
J: TRBJ1-4
size: .

CDR3: CASSPGSFNYGYTF
DNA: TGCGCCAGCAGCCCAGGGTCCTTCAACTATGGCTACACCTTC
D: .
V: TRBV5-1
J: TRBJ1-2
size: .

CDR3: CASRMDRGRSGANVLTF
DNA: TGTGCCAGCAGGATGGACAGGGGAAGATCTGGGGCCAACGTCCTGACTTTC
D: TRBD1
V: TRBV5-8
J: TRBJ2-6
size: .